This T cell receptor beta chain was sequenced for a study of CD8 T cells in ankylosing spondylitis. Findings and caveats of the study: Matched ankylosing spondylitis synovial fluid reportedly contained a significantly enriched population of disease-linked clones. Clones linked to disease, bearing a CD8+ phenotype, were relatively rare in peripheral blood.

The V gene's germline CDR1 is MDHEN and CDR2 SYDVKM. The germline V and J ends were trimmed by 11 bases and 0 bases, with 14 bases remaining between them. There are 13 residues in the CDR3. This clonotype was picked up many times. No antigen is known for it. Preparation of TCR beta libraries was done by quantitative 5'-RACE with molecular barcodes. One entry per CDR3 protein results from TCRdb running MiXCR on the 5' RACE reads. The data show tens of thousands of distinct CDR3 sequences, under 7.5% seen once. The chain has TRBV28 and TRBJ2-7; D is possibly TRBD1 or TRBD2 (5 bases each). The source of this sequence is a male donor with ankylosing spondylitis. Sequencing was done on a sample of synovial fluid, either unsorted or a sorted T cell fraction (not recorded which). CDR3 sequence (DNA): TGTGCCTCCCTTTCGGGGCTCTCCTACGAGCAGTACTTC. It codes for CASLSGLSYEQYF.